The text below deals with one T cell receptor (beta chain). Antigen specificity is unknown. TCR alpha and TCR beta cDNA libraries carrying sample barcodes and UMIs were produced by 5'RACE using constant-segment primers. TCRdb itself ran the 5' RACE reads through MiXCR, one entry per CDR3 protein. The table lists over 300,000 distinct CDR3 sequences, around 20% of them singletons, with under 25% in the top ten. This specimen belongs to a study of T-cell memory formation after mild COVID-19. Study as a whole: Largely donor-specific sequence clusters came from two donors.

The CDR3 has 16 amino acids. The germline gives CDR1 DFQATT, CDR2 SNEGSKA (reference sequence). V lost 0 bases, J lost 0 bases, and 13 bases lay in between. Points from the study as a whole: Among contracting clones, CD4+ were mainly CM/EM and CD8+ enriched in EMRA. Balance between CD4 and CD8 was seen in clones contracting day 15 to 85, and a CD4+ lean was seen in later expanders.

This TCR derives from a man younger than 30 who had mild COVID-19 (a few samples of this study predate the infection). Cell type and time point are not known. The sequencing input was PBMCs or a T cell subset sorted from them (not recorded which). This chain connects TRBV20-1 to TRBJ2-3; D tentatively fits TRBD1 or TRBD2 (5 bases each). The CDR3 sequence is CSARDLPGPSTDTQYF. CDR3 coding DNA: TGCAGTGCTAGAGATCTCCCGGGGCCGAGCACAGATACGCAGTATTTT.